The T cell receptor beta chain under discussion was sequenced for a study of T cell responses to AZD1222 COVID-19 vaccine (dated by TCRdb to about 2021). For the study in its entirety: TCR sequencing was performed for 230 to 250 trial participants, of whom about 200 were given two doses of AZD1222 and around 25 were given two doses of MenACWY control vaccine. Trial participants were enrolled by age into 18-55, 56-69 and 70-plus year subgroups, with around 140, 26 and 57 TCR-sequenced participants respectively. The investigation overall reported the following: Most participants were white British and females outnumbered males, and the authors suggested that clonal diversity may have been underestimated. In the small 56-69-year group, the increase in depth fell short of significance, most likely because of low power. After two AZD1222 doses, both the breadth and the depth of spike-specific TCRs were significantly higher than at day 0 and than in MenACWY recipients. Reportedly, almost half of the unique spike-specific TCRs recognized epitopes lying outside the regions that are mutated in the B.1.351 and B.1.1.7 variants. Because no samples from the day 14 peak response were available, repertoires could be characterized only after the peak T cell response. Conclusions about previously exposed vaccinees are limited because only 5 or 6 AZD1222 recipients were SARS-CoV-2 seropositive at baseline. The vaccine-associated CD4 TCRs covered the entire spike protein, and the dominant responses fell in regions 160-218 and 743-854.

For this chain, trimming is 2 bases at the V end and 5 bases at the J end, and the number of junction bases without a gene match is 7. The cysteine opens and the phenylalanine closes a CDR3 of 17 amino acids. Only the CDR3 region is kept as DNA, spanning 51 bases read in frame from base 1. The germline V gene provides CDR1 SGHVS and CDR2 FQNEAQ. This specimen's time point label, interpreted: about 28 days (+/-7) after the second vaccine dose. The treatment or condition label for this specimen denotes: meningococcal conjugate vaccine given as trial control. Vaccinee samples came from UK trials COV001 and COV002, including a single-blind randomized controlled phase 2/3 trial of AZD1222 (ChAdOx1 nCoV-19) in healthy adults. For TCRbeta chain sequencing, PBMC samples were collected from trial participants at day 0 and at day 28 after the second dose. With respect to this clone: It lacks a known antigen. No base qualities exist here, and no much larger clone lies one base off it.

The CDR3 regions of human TCRbeta chains were analyzed by immunosequencing. The authors' pipeline ran thus. Repertoire TCRs were checked for matches against a reference library of SARS-CoV-2-specific TCRs that had been generated using the MIRA antigen-specificity platform. Breadth meant the fraction of unique TCRs that were SARS-CoV-2-associated, whereas depth meant the fraction of total T cells that were SARS-CoV-2-associated. Using the MIRA data, every spike-specific TCR was mapped to the spike region that the TCR reacted to and assigned to either a CD4 or a CD8 class. Log10-transformed breadth and depth values were compared by one-way ANOVA with Sidak's multiple comparisons tests. Entries here come from immuneACCESS through TCRdb and include only in-frame sequences with V and J called. Some clones fail to appear in such tables; in the studies checked, an unresolved V gene covers under half of the shortfall, and the cause of the remainder is unknown. V, J and clone size were drawn from that table, and D and trimming were deduced from the DNA. The sample data list about 200,000 clones, and roughly 94% of these were observed just once. The top ten clones comprise over 1.5% of the sample.

This sequence was found in an adult who received the MenACWY meningococcal vaccine as a control. The specimen comprised peripheral blood, sampled 28 days after the second dose of the MenACWY control vaccine. This receptor chain uses TRBV7-8 and TRBJ2-2; 11 bases in the junction line up with TRBD2. This receptor has the CDR3 CASSLSSSGGLTGELFF. DNA sequence: TGTGCCAGCAGCTTATCGTCTAGCGGGGGGTTGACCGGGGAGCTGTTTTTT. Reference TRBV7-8 and TRBJ2-2 proteins supply the regions before and after the CDR3; the full variable domain is: GAGVSQSPRYKVAKRGQDVALRCDPISGHVSLFWYQQALGQGPEFLTYFQNEAQLDKSGLPSDRFFAERPEGSVSTLKIQRTQQEDSAVYLCASSLSSSGGLTGELFFGEGSRLTVL.